The 19 T cell receptor beta chains presented below share a single source sample, sequenced in a study of chemoradiotherapy in HPV16-positive cancers. Method: immunoSEQ multiplex PCR; TCRdb's copy keeps in-frame clones and lacks some. This sample yields approximately 19,000 clones, of which about 89% are seen a single time; about 2.4% belongs to the top ten. The sequenced sample was blood, obtained from a patient who underwent chemoradiotherapy. These receptors came from a human donor with HPV-associated anogenital cancer.

V and J are TRBV5-4 and TRBJ2-7; TRBD1 aligns across 9 bases. The CDR3 runs to 14 residues. With 2 bases clipped from V and 3 bases from J, the junction kept 3 bases outside the gene matches. The germline gives CDR1 SGHNT, CDR2 YYREEE (reference sequence). The CDR3 nucleotides read TGTGCCAGCAGCTTAAGACAGGGGGACTACGAGCAGTACTTC. It encodes CASSLRQGDYEQYF.

CDR3 region: CSVDQAGNEDTQYF. CDR3 nucleotide sequence: TGCAGCGTTGATCAAGCGGGAAACGAAGATACGCAGTATTTT. V usage is TRBV29-1 and J usage is TRBJ2-3, with 7 nucleotides matching TRBD2. CDR3 size: 14 residues. Germline V gene data show CDR1 as SQVTM and CDR2 as ANQGSEA. The ends lost 3 bases at V and 5 bases at J; junction bases unmatched: 8.

Concerning this clone itself: One junction end disagrees with the germline gene, perhaps due to a read error. This rearrangement joins TRBV7-8 to TRBJ2-2, with TRBD2 identical over 10 bases. The germline V gene has CDR1 SGHVS and CDR2 FQNEAQ. This CDR3 region has 17 residues. CDR3 in amino acids: CASSLVRLAGGTRELFF. DNA of the CDR3: TGTGCCAGCAGCTTAGTCCGACTAGCGGGCGGCACCCGGGAGCTGTTTTTT.

This clone was seen once. The chain combines TRBV4-3 with TRBJ2-1; TRBD2 matches at 9 bases. This CDR3 spans 16 amino acids. V was pared by 1 base and J by 5 bases, with 6 bases of the junction left unmatched. The germline V gene encodes CDR1 LGHNA and CDR2 YSLEER. CDR3 region: CASSQGKREANNEQFF. DNA of the CDR3: TGCGCCAGCAGCCAAGGGAAGCGGGAGGCTAACAATGAGCAGTTCTTC.

The CDR3 loop reads CASSQGTSGSGAQYF. The CDR3, as DNA: TGTGCCAGCAGCCAGGGGACTAGCGGCAGTGGGGCCCAGTACTTC. This rearrangement joins TRBV7-2 to TRBJ2-5, with 11 bases identical to TRBD2. This CDR3 region has 15 residues. Germline V gene lookup returns CDR1 SGHTA and CDR2 FQGNSA. Trimming took 5 bases from V and 9 from J; bases not matched to a gene: 11.

The J gene is TRBJ2-3, the V gene TRBV6-4, with D possibly TRBD1 on 7 matching bases. Per germline, CDR1 MRHNA and CDR2 SNTAGT. The V gene lost 6 bases and the J gene lost 1 base, with 14 bases spanning the gap. The CDR3 has 15 residues. CDR3 region: CASRAQGGGTDTQYF. For the CDR3, the DNA is TGTGCCAGCAGAGCTCAGGGGGGTGGCACAGATACGCAGTATTTT.

V usage is TRBV5-1 and J usage is TRBJ2-1, with 16 bases identical to TRBD2. Germline V gene data show CDR1 as SGHRS and CDR2 as YFSETQ. This CDR3 is built from 17 residues. The J segment lost 5 bases and the V segment lost 3 bases, leaving 5 bases of the junction unmatched. The CDR3 reads CASSSGLAGGPHNEQFF. The CDR3 DNA is TGCGCCAGCAGCTCGGGACTAGCGGGAGGGCCTCACAATGAGCAGTTCTTC. The full variable domain, with the rest looked up from reference TRBV5-1 and TRBJ2-1, is KAGVTQTPRYLIKTRGQQVTLSCSPISGHRSVSWYQQTPGQGLQFLFEYFSETQRNKGNFPGRFSGRQFSNSRSEMNVSTLELGDSALYLCASSSGLAGGPHNEQFFGPGTRLTVL.

The chain couples TRBV5-4 to TRBJ2-7; possible D gene TRBD1, 5 bases. The CDR3 extends over 14 amino acids. The V end lost 1 base, the J end lost 6 bases, and 14 bases lay between the germline ends. The germline gives CDR1 SGHNT, CDR2 YYREEE (reference sequence). The CDR3 coding sequence is TGTGCCAGCAGCTTGAGCAAGGGGTTCATCGAGCAGTACTTC. This codes for CASSLSKGFIEQYF.

The V and J genes are TRBV5-1 and TRBJ2-7, with unresolved D. This CDR3 region has 15 residues. Germline CDR1 reads SGHRS; CDR2 reads YFSETQ. Trimming pared 1 base from V and 0 bases from J, leaving 11 bases between. The DNA of the CDR3 is TGCGCCAGCAGCTTGCTCGGTAAGGGCTCCTACGAGCAGTACTTC. Protein: CASSLLGKGSYEQYF.

The rearrangement links TRBV5-1 to TRBJ1-3, with D possibly TRBD1 on 6 matching bases. Per germline, CDR1 SGHRS and CDR2 YFSETQ. The CDR3 sequence is 14 residues long. Trimming cost V 1 base and J 3 bases, with 8 bases left between them. CDR3 protein: CASSLWGHGNTIYF. CDR3 DNA sequence: TGCGCCAGCAGCTTGTGGGGACATGGAAACACCATATATTTT.

The chain has TRBV11-3 and TRBJ2-4; no clear D gene. This CDR3 spans 14 amino acids. V lost 0 bases to trimming and J lost 9 bases, with 12 bases between them. From germline, CDR1 is SGHNT and CDR2 YENEEA. CDR3 DNA: TGTGCCAGCAGCTTAGATCCCTTAGCAAGCATTCAGTACTTC. Translation gives CASSLDPLASIQYF. Together with reference TRBV11-3 and TRBJ2-4, the CDR3 gives the full variable domain: EAGVVQSPRYKIIEKKQPVAFWCNPISGHNTLYWYLQNLGQGPELLIRYENEEAVDDSQLPKDRFSAERLKGVDSTLKIQPAELGDSAVYLCASSLDPLASIQYFGAGTRLSVL.

The V gene is TRBV2, the J gene TRBJ1-6; TRBD1 is a possible D gene (6 bases). The CDR3 sequence is 15 residues long. Germline V gene sequence: CDR1 SNHLY, CDR2 FYNNEI. Trimming took off 6 bases at V and 9 bases at J, with 18 bases between the two ends. CDR3 sequence: CASRLRTEVRSPLHF. The DNA of the CDR3 is TGTGCCAGCAGACTAAGGACAGAAGTTCGTTCACCCCTCCACTTT.

The CDR3 loop reads CATPLSDPFYEQYF. The CDR3 DNA sequence: TGTGCCACCCCGTTGTCGGATCCTTTCTACGAGCAGTACTTC. V usage is TRBV6-5 and J usage is TRBJ2-7; D gene uncertain. The CDR3 has 14 residues. Germline lookup yields CDR1 MNHEY and CDR2 SVGAGI. Trimming took 10 bases from V and 3 from J, leaving 19 bases between them.

The gene calls are TRBV4-1 and TRBJ2-1; the match to TRBD2 covers 9 bases. V was clipped by 2 bases and J by 4 bases; unmatched bases: 6. Per germline, CDR1 MGHRA and CDR2 YSYEKL. This CDR3 contains 16 residues. The CDR3 nucleotides are TGCGCCAGCAGCCAACAAGTGACTAGCGGATACAATGAGCAGTTCTTC. This sequence encodes CASSQQVTSGYNEQFF.

CDR3 DNA: TGTGCCAGCAGCTTAGATCTCCCGGGGACCGGGGAGCTGTTTTTT. It translates to CASSLDLPGTGELFF. This sequence joins TRBV11-2 and TRBJ2-2; D is perhaps TRBD2 (5 bases). Germline V CDR1 and CDR2: SGHAT, FQNNGV. Between the trimmed V and J ends, which lost 0 bases and 5 bases, there was a span of 10 bases. The CDR3 has 15 residues.

This clone turned up a few times. The chain links TRBV10-2 to TRBJ1-2; possibly TRBD1 for D (5 bases). V was shortened by 0 bases and J by 2 bases, with 7 bases between the two germline ends. CDR3 length: 14 residues. CDR1 and CDR2 (germline): WSHSY, SAAADI. Here the CDR3 DNA reads TGCGCCAGCAGTGAGTCTCACAGGAACTATGGCTACACCTTC. Amino acids: CASSESHRNYGYTF.

This chain joins TRBV7-6 and TRBJ2-3; 9 nucleotides agree with TRBD1. The ends lost 5 bases at V and 3 bases at J; junction bases unmatched: 6. The germline V gene has CDR1 SGHVS and CDR2 FNYEAQ. This CDR3 is 15 amino acids long. The CDR3 region is CASSDRDRVTDTQYF. The DNA of the CDR3 is TGTGCCAGCAGCGACCGGGACAGGGTAACAGATACGCAGTATTTT. The full variable domain, with the rest looked up from reference TRBV7-6 and TRBJ2-3, is GAGVSQSPRYKVTKRGQDVALRCDPISGHVSLYWYRQALGQGPEFLTYFNYEAQQDKSGLPNDRFSAERPEGSISTLTIQRTEQRDSAMYRCASSDRDRVTDTQYFGPGTRLTVL.

This rearrangement joins TRBV5-6 to TRBJ2-7, with a weak D call TRBD1 (6 bases). The CDR3 has 14 residues. The germline V gene has CDR1 SGHDT and CDR2 YYEEEE. Trimming removed 2 bases at V and 4 bases at J, with 13 bases between. The CDR3 coding sequence is TGTGCCAGCAGCTTCGGGACAACGGAGTACGAGCAGTACTTC. The encoded protein is CASSFGTTEYEQYF.

The chain uses TRBV7-2 and TRBJ2-1; a possible D gene is TRBD2 (6 bases). Germline V lookup: CDR1 SGHTA, CDR2 FQGNSA. This CDR3 spans 15 amino acids. V lost 2 bases and J 6 bases, leaving 14 bases between the germline ends. CDR3 DNA sequence: TGTGCCAGCAGCTTAACGGGACTGATTGGCAATGAGCAGTTCTTC. Translated, it gives CASSLTGLIGNEQFF.